This TCR beta chain was observed in a study of T-cell reconstitution after alpha-beta-depleted transplantation in children. At least ten counts were recorded for this clonotype. Preparation of the TCRbeta library involved a method that used unique molecular identifiers. One entry per CDR3 protein, called by TCRdb with MiXCR from the PCR reads. The sample yields hundreds of thousands of distinct CDR3 sequences, 8.2% seen once. This clonotype was obtained from a male patient younger than 18 who had a stem cell transplant for acute lymphoblastic leukemia, so the T cells may come from the graft donor. Sequencing used PBMCs, mostly from graft donor cells, obtained 180 days after TCRalphabeta/CD19-depleted stem cell transplant.

The CDR3 region is CASSARTLFMNTEAFF. The CDR3 DNA sequence: TGTGCCAGCAGCGCGAGGACCCTGTTTATGAACACTGAAGCTTTCTTT. The rearrangement uses TRBV7-9 and TRBJ1-1; D gene unclear. Looked up from germline, CDR1 is SEHNR and CDR2 is FQNEAQ (reference sequence). This CDR3 has 16 residues. Trimming took off 5 bases at V and 0 bases at J, with 16 bases between the two ends.